Sequencing of this TCR beta chain was carried out in a study of cytomegalovirus exposure and HLA in healthy donors. Broader study findings: With later analysis, a missense DCLRE1C variant became linked to TCR beta V- and J-gene trimming. Some highly shared sequence variants likely arose as a pipeline artifact. The availability of immune exposure information extended only to CMV serostatus.

PCR involved 60 Vbeta and 13 Jbeta primers. The assay was immunoSEQ multiplex PCR, and TCRdb's table has in-frame clones only and misses some. The data show some 180,000 clones, about four fifths seen once. The trim removed 8 bases at V and 0 bases at J, leaving 7 bases unmatched. Germline V gene data show CDR1 as MNHEY and CDR2 as SMNVEV (reference sequence). This CDR3 is built from 14 residues. With respect to this clone: As yet, its antigen is unknown.

The sample was PBMCs. The rearrangement joins TRBV27 to TRBJ2-7; 7 positions match TRBD1. The sequence was collected from a female donor in good health and CMV-seronegative. CDR3 DNA sequence: TGTGCCAGCTCTTTACAGGGGAACTCCTACGAGCAGTACTTC. Protein sequence: CASSLQGNSYEQYF.